The 2 T cell receptor beta chains below all came from one sample that was sequenced in a study of molecular identifiers for immune sequencing clone quantification (dated by TCRdb to 2016 to 2019). The library was generated by PCR. The listed sequencing device is Illumina HiSeq 4000. TCRdb trimmed public reads at Q25 via fastp, called clones via MiXCR and kept in-frame beta chains. Each CDR3 protein gets just one entry, which takes the most common genes and DNA from the rows behind it. The sample profile shows 350,000 or so distinct CDR3 sequences; about a fifth of them were found once. The ten largest clones add up to under 0.95% of the sample. The sample comprised naive CD8+ T cells from blood, with Jurkat cell RNA spiked in. The sample's cell subset or site label is to be understood as: FACS-sorted CD8+CD4-CCR7+CD45RA+ naive T cells. The source is a human donor in good health. Some libraries in this study had Jurkat cell RNA spiked in.

As to this clonotype: This CDR3 fails to terminate in the conserved phenylalanine or tryptophan, so it likely reflects a read error. The chain carries TRBV19 and TRBJ1-1; 9 bases map to TRBD1. J gave up 0 bases and V 2 bases, and 1 base lay outside the gene matches. The CDR3 runs 15 residues. CDR1 is LNHDA and CDR2 is SQIVND in the germline V gene (reference sequence). CDR3 sequence: CASSITGGMNTEAFS. Here the CDR3 DNA reads TGTGCCAGTAGTATAACAGGGGGCATGAACACTGAAGCTTTCTCT.

This clonotype was detected ten times or more. CDR3 in amino acids: CASNGLAESTDTQYF. In DNA, the CDR3 is TGTGCCAGCAACGGACTAGCGGAAAGCACAGATACGCAGTATTTT. V gene TRBV2 combines with J gene TRBJ2-3; 10 bases are shared with TRBD2. This CDR3 has 15 residues. Germline assignment: CDR1 SNHLY and CDR2 FYNNEI. The ends lost 7 bases at V and 0 bases at J; junction bases unmatched: 4.